The 4 T cell receptor beta chains presented below share a single source sample, sequenced in a study of cytomegalovirus exposure and HLA in healthy donors. In the PCR, 60 Vbeta and 13 Jbeta primers were used. Assay: immunoSEQ multiplex PCR; the TCRdb copy retains only in-frame clones and omits some. Seen here are some 100,000 clones, approximately 89% observed once, and the top ten hold about 4.3%. The specimen was PBMCs. The receptors come from a man aged 25-45 years in good health and CMV-seronegative.

The rearrangement uses TRBV5-6 and TRBJ2-5; TRBD1 matches 7 bases. The DNA end favors TRBJ2-7, so the J call may be wrong. This CDR3 is 14 amino acids long. Germline V gene data show CDR1 as SGHDT and CDR2 as YYEEEE. Here the CDR3 reads CASSLGQGMAEQYF. CDR3 nucleotide sequence: TGTGCCAGCAGCTTGGGACAGGGAATGGCCGAGCAGTACTTC.

This clone was counted a single time. The chain employs TRBV5-1 and TRBJ1-1; D is possibly TRBD1 (5 bases). The CDR3 covers 15 residues. V lost 3 bases and J lost 1, with 13 bases in between. CDR1 is SGHRS and CDR2 is YFSETQ in the germline V gene. The CDR3 DNA sequence: TGCGCCAGCAGCTCTGAAGGACACCCGAACACTGAAGCTTTCTTT. This encodes CASSSEGHPNTEAFF.

V gene TRBV7-9 combines with J gene TRBJ2-7; no firm D call. This CDR3 contains 14 residues. Germline V gives CDR1 SEHNR, CDR2 FQNEAQ (reference sequence). Trimming left V 7 bases short and J 7 bases short, with 20 bases between. For the CDR3, the DNA is TGTGCCAGCACCCCCCCCGTCCGGCAGGATGAGCAGTACTTC. This codes for CASTPPVRQDEQYF.

This clone has more than one count but fewer than ten. The genes are TRBV11-2 and TRBJ1-1; unclear D gene. V was trimmed by 4 bases and J by 5 bases, leaving 14 bases between them. Germline-derived CDR1 and CDR2 are SGHAT and FQNNGV. This CDR3 is built from 14 residues. The CDR3 is CASSSRNGPTEAFF. CDR3 DNA: TGTGCCAGCAGCTCACGGAATGGGCCTACTGAAGCTTTCTTT.